The present T cell receptor (beta chain) was sequenced within a study of T cell repertoires in cytomegalovirus infection. At the level of the study: CMV epitopes in the study were HLA-C-restricted (recently identified) and HLA-B-restricted (well studied). Evidence of both CMV infection and a matching HLA type came from public TCR beta signatures. The study, taken as a whole, reports: Ex vivo responses were dominated by HLA-C-restricted CMV-specific TCR beta clonotypes.

V trimming: 0 bases; J trimming: 2 bases; junction bases outside the gene matches: 7. The CDR3 has 17 residues. Germline V lookup: CDR1 LGHNA, CDR2 YSLEER. In regard to this clonotype: Its antigen is unidentified.

TCRdb itself ran the reads through MiXCR, one entry per CDR3 protein. Here the sample spans roughly 280,000 distinct CDR3 sequences, about 20% being singletons. This TCR came from a human donor in good health (CMV status not recorded). Some clones in this sample may be carry-over from other donors' samples. V usage is TRBV4-3 and J usage is TRBJ2-3; 8 bases are a match to TRBD2. This specimen was cultured PBMCs, taken from culture after CMV antigen stimulation. CDR3 DNA sequence: TGCGCCAGCAGCCAAGATGGCCTAGCGGGCGTCACAGATACGCAGTATTTT. Its protein is CASSQDGLAGVTDTQYF.